What follows are 2 T cell receptor beta chains derived from one specimen sequenced in a study of T cell repertoires in cytomegalovirus infection. TCRdb fed the reads into MiXCR, producing one record per CDR3 protein. The sample has about 150,000 distinct CDR3 sequences, 23% seen once. The sequencing sample was made of PBMCs. These TCRs come from a human donor in good health (CMV status not recorded). Some clones in this sample may be carry-over from other donors' samples.

This chain connects TRBV12-3 or TRBV12-4 to TRBJ1-2; the D gene is possibly TRBD1 (6 bases). This CDR3 contains 13 residues. V was shortened by 5 bases and J by 6 bases, with 13 bases between the two germline ends. The CDR3 spells CASSPGVLDGYTF. Written as DNA, the CDR3 is TGTGCCAGCAGTCCAGGGGTCCTGGATGGCTACACCTTC.

This clonotype was counted at least ten times. The CDR3 sequence: CASSPGQGNEQFF. The CDR3 DNA reads as TGTGCCAGCAGCCCCGGACAGGGGAATGAGCAGTTCTTC. The gene calls are TRBV7-3 and TRBJ2-1; 9 bases align to TRBD1. This CDR3 spans 13 amino acids. V shed 5 bases, J shed 7 bases, and the junction held 3 bases outside the gene matches. Per germline, CDR1 SGHTA and CDR2 FQGTGA.